This T cell receptor (beta chain) was documented in a study of CD4 and CD8 cells across lung adenocarcinoma regions (dated by TCRdb to the late 2010s). Context from the whole study: The study examined intratumor heterogeneity of the T cell receptor repertoire by comparing tumor centers with tumor margins.

On this clonotype itself: No cognate antigen has been identified for it. Qualities for individual bases were not recorded, and no much larger clone is one base off.

The donors were patients who had localized lung adenocarcinoma, which is a subtype of non-small cell lung cancer. These samples came from the centers of localized lung adenocarcinomas. CD4+ T cells from tumor tissue were profiled separately from CD8+ T cells for TCR repertoire analysis. The germline V gene (reference sequence) gives CDR1 as MNHEY and CDR2 as SMNVEV. The CDR3, from cysteine to phenylalanine, totals 15 residues. Only CDR3 DNA is held: 45 bases, read in frame from base 1. The protocol used for the library was PCR. The instrument was a HiSeq X Ten. The public reads were quality trimmed at Q25 with fastp and then assembled into clones with MiXCR by TCRdb, keeping productive beta chains. When rows share a CDR3 protein, they turn into one entry using the most common DNA and genes. This sample comprises 24,000 or so distinct CDR3 sequences, roughly half of them detected only once. The ten largest make up about a fifth of the sample.

The V and J genes are TRBV27 and TRBJ2-3; TRBD2 could be the D gene, as 5 bases match. The DNA matches TRBJ2-7 better at its end, which makes the J call doubtful. The sequence derives from a male donor with lung adenocarcinoma. The CD4 and CD8 labels of this study may be unreliable. Material: CD4+ T cells from the center of a lung tumor. The cell subset or site label on this specimen signifies: tumor center region. The CDR3 region reads CASGLAGTDTDTQYF. The DNA sequence is TGTGCCAGCGGACTCGCGGGCACTGACACAGATACGCAGTACTTC.